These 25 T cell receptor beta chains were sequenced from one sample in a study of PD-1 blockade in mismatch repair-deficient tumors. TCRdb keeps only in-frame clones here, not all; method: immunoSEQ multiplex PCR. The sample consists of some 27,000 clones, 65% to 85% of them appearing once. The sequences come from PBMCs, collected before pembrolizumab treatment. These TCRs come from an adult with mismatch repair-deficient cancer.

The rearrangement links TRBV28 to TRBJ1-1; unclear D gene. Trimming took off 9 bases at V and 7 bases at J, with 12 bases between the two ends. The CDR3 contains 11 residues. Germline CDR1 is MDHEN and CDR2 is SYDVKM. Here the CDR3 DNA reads TGTGCCAGTTCACTAGGAGGTGAAGCTTTCTTT. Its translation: CASSLGGEAFF. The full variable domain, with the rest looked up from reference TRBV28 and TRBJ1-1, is DVKVTQSSRYLVKRTGEKVFLECVQDMDHENMFWYRQDPGLGLRLIYFSYDVKMKEKGDIPEGYSVSREKKERFSLILESASTNQTSMYLCASSLGGEAFFGQGTRLTVV.

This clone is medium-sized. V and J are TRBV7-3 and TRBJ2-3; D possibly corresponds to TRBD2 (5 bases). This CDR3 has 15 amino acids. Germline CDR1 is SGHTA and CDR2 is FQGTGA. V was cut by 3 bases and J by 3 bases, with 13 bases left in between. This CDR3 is CASSFTGLSTDTQYF. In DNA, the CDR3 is TGTGCCAGCAGCTTTACGGGGTTGTCAACAGATACGCAGTATTTT. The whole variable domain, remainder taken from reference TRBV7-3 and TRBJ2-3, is GAGVSQTPSNKVTEKGKYVELRCDPISGHTALYWYRQSLGQGPEFLIYFQGTGAADDSGLPNDRFFAVRPEGSVSTLKIQRTERGDSAVYLCASSFTGLSTDTQYFGPGTRLTVL.

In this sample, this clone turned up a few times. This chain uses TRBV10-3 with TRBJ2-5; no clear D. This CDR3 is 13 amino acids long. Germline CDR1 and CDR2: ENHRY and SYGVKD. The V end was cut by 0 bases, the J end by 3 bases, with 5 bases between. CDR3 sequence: CAISESSEETQYF. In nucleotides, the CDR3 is TGTGCCATCAGTGAGTCCTCAGAAGAGACCCAGTACTTC.

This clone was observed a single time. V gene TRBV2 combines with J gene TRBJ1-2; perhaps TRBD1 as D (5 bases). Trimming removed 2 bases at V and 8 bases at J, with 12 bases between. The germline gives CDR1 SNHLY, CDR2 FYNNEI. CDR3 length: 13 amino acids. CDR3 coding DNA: TGTGCCAGCAGTGAATCACTTTCAGGGGGCTACACCTTC. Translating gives CASSESLSGGYTF.

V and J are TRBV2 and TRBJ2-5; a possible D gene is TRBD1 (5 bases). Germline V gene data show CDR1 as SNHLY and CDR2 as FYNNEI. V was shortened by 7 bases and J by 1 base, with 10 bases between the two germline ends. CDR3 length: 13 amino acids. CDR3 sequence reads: CASNRQGQETQYF. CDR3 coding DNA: TGTGCCAGCAATCGGCAGGGCCAAGAGACCCAGTACTTC.

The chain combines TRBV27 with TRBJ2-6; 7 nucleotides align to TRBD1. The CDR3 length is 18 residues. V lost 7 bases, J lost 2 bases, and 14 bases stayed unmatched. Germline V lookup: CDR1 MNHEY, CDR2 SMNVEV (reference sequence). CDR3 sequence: CASTMTGTFWAGANVLTF. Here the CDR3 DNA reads TGTGCCAGCACCATGACAGGGACCTTTTGGGCTGGGGCCAACGTCCTGACTTTC.

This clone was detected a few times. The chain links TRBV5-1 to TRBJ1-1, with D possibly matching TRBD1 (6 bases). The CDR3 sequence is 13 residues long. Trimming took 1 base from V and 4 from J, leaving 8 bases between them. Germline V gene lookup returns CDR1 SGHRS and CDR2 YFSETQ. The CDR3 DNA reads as TGCGCCAGCAGCTTGAACAGGGCCACTGAAGCTTTCTTT. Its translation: CASSLNRATEAFF. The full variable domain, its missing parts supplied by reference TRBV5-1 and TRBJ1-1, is KAGVTQTPRYLIKTRGQQVTLSCSPISGHRSVSWYQQTPGQGLQFLFEYFSETQRNKGNFPGRFSGRQFSNSRSEMNVSTLELGDSALYLCASSLNRATEAFFGQGTRLTVV.

The CDR3 nucleotides are TGTGCCAGCAGCTCGCTAACCTACGAGCAGTACTTC. This translates into CASSSLTYEQYF. The rearrangement links TRBV5-4 to TRBJ2-7; no definite D call. Trimming stripped 3 bases from V and 2 bases from J, with 6 bases between. Looked up from germline, CDR1 is SGHNT and CDR2 is YYREEE (reference sequence). CDR3 length: 12 amino acids.

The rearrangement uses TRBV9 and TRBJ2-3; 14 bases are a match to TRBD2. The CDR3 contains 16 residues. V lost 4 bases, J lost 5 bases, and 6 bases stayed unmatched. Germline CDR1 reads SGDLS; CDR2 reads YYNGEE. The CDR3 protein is CASSPRLAGGGDTQYF. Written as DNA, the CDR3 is TGTGCCAGCAGCCCCCGACTAGCGGGAGGGGGAGATACGCAGTATTTT.

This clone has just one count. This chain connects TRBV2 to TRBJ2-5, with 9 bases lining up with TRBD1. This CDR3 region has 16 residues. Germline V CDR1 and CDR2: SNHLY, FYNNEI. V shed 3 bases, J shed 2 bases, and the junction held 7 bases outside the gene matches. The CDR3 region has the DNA TGTGCCAGCAGTGATGGGGGGGACAGGGTACAAGAGACCCAGTACTTC. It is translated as CASSDGGDRVQETQYF.

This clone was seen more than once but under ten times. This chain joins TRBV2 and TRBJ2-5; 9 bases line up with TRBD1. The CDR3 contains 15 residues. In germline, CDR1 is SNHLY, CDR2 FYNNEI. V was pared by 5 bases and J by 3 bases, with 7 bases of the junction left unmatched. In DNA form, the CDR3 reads TGTGCCAGCAGTCCACAGGGGGCTAGAGAAGAGACCCAGTACTTC. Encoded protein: CASSPQGAREETQYF. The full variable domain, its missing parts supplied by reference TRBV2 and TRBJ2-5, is EPEVTQTPSHQVTQMGQEVILRCVPISNHLYFYWYRQILGQKVEFLVSFYNNEISEKSEIFDDQFSVERPDGSNFTLKIRSTKLEDSAMYFCASSPQGAREETQYFGPGTRLLVL.

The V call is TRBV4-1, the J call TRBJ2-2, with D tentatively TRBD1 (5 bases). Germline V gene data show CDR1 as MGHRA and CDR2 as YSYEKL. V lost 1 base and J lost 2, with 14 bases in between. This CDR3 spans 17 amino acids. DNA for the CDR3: TGCGCCAGCAGCCAAGGGCCCCCCCAGGGAAACACCGGGGAGCTGTTTTTT. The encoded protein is CASSQGPPQGNTGELFF.

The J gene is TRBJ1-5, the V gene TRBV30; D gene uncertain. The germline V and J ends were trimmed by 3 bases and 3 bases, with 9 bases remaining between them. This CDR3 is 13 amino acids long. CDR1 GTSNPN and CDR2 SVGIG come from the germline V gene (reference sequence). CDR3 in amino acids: CAWREDNNQPQHF. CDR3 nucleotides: TGTGCCTGGAGGGAAGACAACAATCAGCCCCAGCATTTT.

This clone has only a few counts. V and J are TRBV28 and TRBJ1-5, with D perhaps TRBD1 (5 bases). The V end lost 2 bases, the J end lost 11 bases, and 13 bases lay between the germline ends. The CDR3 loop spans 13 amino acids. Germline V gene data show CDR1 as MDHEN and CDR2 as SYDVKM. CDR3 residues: CASSLEVLRAQHF. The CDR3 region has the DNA TGTGCCAGCAGTTTAGAGGTACTCAGGGCCCAGCATTTT.

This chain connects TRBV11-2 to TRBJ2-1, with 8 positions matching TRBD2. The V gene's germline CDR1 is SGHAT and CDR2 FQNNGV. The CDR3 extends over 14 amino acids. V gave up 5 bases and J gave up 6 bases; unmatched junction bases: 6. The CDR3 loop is CASSLERERNEQFF. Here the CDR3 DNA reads TGTGCCAGCAGCCTCGAGCGGGAGCGCAATGAGCAGTTCTTC.

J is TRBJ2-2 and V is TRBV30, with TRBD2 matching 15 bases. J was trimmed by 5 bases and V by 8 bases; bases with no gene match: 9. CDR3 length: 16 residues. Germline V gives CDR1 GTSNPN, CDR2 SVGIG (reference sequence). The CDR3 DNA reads TGTGCCCGCGGACTAGCGGGAGGGCCTCGGACCGGGGAGCTGTTTTTT. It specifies CARGLAGGPRTGELFF.

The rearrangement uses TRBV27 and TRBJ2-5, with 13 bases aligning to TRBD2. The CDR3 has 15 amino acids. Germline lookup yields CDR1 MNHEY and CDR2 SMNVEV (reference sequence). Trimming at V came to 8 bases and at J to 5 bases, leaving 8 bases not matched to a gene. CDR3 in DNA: TGTGCCAGCGGGGGACTAGCGGGACGAAGGGAGACCCAGTACTTC. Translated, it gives CASGGLAGRRETQYF.

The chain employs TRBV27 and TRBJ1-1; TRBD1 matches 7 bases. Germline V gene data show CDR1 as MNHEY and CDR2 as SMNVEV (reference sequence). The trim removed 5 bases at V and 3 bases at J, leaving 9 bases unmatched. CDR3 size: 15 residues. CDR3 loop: CASSHLDRPDTEAFF. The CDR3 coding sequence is TGTGCCAGCAGTCACCTGGACAGGCCGGACACTGAAGCTTTCTTT.

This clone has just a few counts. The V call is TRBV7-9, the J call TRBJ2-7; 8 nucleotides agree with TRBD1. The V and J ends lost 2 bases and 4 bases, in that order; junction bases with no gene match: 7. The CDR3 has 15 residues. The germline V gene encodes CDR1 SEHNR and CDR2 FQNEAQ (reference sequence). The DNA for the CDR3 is TGTGCCAGCAGCTTACTCCGGGACAGGAATTACGAGCAGTACTTC. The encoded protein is CASSLLRDRNYEQYF.

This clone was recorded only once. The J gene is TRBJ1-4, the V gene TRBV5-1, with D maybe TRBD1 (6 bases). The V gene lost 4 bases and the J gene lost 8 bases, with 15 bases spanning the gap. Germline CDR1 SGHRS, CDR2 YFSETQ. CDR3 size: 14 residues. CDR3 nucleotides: TGCGCCAGCAGCCGCTCAGGGGAGGGGGAAAAACTGTTTTTT. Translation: CASSRSGEGEKLFF.

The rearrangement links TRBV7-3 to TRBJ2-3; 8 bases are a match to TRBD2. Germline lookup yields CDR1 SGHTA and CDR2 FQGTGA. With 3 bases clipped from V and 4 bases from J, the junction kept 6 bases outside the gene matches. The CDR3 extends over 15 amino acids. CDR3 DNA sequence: TGTGCCAGCAGCTTCTCAGCGGGAGCCGCAGATACGCAGTATTTT. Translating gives CASSFSAGAADTQYF.

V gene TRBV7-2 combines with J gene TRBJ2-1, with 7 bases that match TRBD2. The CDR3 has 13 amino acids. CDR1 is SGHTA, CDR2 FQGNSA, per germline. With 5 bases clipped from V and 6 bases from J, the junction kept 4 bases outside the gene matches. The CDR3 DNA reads TGTGCCAGCAGCCGAGGGACTACCAATGAGCAGTTCTTC. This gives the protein CASSRGTTNEQFF.

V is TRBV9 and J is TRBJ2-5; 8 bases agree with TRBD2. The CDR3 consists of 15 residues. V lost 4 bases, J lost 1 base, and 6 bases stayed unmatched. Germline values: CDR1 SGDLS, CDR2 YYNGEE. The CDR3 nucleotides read TGTGCCAGCAGCACCCGGACTAGCCGCCAAGAGACCCAGTACTTC. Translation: CASSTRTSRQETQYF.

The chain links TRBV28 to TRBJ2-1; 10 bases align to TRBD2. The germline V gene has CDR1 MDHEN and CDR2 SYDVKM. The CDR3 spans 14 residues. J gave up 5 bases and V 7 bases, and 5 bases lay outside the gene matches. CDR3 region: CASNVLAGNNEQFF. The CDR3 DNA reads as TGTGCCAGCAACGTACTAGCGGGGAACAATGAGCAGTTCTTC. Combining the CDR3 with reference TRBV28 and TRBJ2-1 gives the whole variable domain DVKVTQSSRYLVKRTGEKVFLECVQDMDHENMFWYRQDPGLGLRLIYFSYDVKMKEKGDIPEGYSVSREKKERFSLILESASTNQTSMYLCASNVLAGNNEQFFGPGTRLTVL.

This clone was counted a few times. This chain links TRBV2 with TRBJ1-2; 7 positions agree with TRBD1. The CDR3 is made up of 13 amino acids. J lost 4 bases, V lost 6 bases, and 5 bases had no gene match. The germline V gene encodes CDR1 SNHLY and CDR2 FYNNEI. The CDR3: CASRGTVPYGYTF. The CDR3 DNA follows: TGTGCCAGCAGGGGGACAGTCCCCTATGGCTACACCTTC.